This is a list of T cell receptor beta chains from one sample in a study of PD-1 blockade in classical Hodgkin lymphoma. The data were produced by immunoSEQ multiplex PCR, yet TCRdb's version contains in-frame clones alone and is incomplete. This sample yields about 41,000 clones, of which 85% to 90% are seen a single time; approximately 6% belongs to the top ten. The sequenced sample was peripheral blood mononuclear cells (PBMCs), obtained before the second cycle of nivolumab. These receptors were taken from a human donor with classical Hodgkin lymphoma. Each CDR3 is given with its conserved first and last residue. Each record gives: J gene, V gene, D gene, clone size, CDR3 protein, CDR3 DNA. A D gene is named only where the DNA matches it firmly. The size field is filled for only some rows; it gives once, few, many or a size class.

J gene: TRBJ2-7
V gene: TRBV7-2
D gene: NA
clone size: NA
CDR3 protein: CASSSAGTSSYEQYF
CDR3 DNA: TGTGCCAGCAGCTCAGCGGGGACAAGCTCCTACGAGCAGTACTTC

J gene: TRBJ2-3
V gene: TRBV5-1
D gene: TRBD1
clone size: NA
CDR3 protein: CASSLLPGTGTDTQYF
CDR3 DNA: TGCGCCAGCAGCTTGCTTCCCGGGACAGGAACAGATACGCAGTATTTT

J gene: TRBJ1-4
V gene: TRBV2
D gene: NA
clone size: NA
CDR3 protein: CASKRGGEMKKLFF
CDR3 DNA: TGTGCCAGCAAAAGAGGGGGGGAAATGAAGAAACTGTTTTTT

J gene: TRBJ2-2
V gene: TRBV29-1
D gene: NA
clone size: NA
CDR3 protein: CSVAPPNTGELFF
CDR3 DNA: TGCAGCGTTGCACCTCCGAACACCGGGGAGCTGTTTTTT

J gene: TRBJ1-5
V gene: TRBV19
D gene: NA
clone size: NA
CDR3 protein: CASSMLEGGGNQPQHF
CDR3 DNA: TGTGCCAGTAGTATGCTTGAGGGGGGAGGCAATCAGCCCCAGCATTTT

J gene: TRBJ1-3
V gene: TRBV5-1
D gene: NA
clone size: NA
CDR3 protein: CASTRGYGNTIYF
CDR3 DNA: TGCGCCAGCACCAGGGGATACGGAAACACCATATATTTT

J gene: TRBJ1-1
V gene: TRBV6-1
D gene: TRBD1
clone size: NA
CDR3 protein: CASSEVQGAINTEAFF
CDR3 DNA: TGTGCCAGCAGTGAAGTACAGGGGGCCATAAACACTGAAGCTTTCTTT

J gene: TRBJ2-1
V gene: TRBV29-1
D gene: NA
clone size: NA
CDR3 protein: CSVPDGAYNEQFF
CDR3 DNA: TGCAGCGTCCCCGACGGGGCCTACAATGAGCAGTTCTTC

J gene: TRBJ2-3
V gene: TRBV2
D gene: TRBD2
clone size: few
CDR3 protein: CASSEILAGGTSTDTQYF
CDR3 DNA: TGTGCCAGCAGTGAAATACTAGCGGGAGGGACTAGCACAGATACGCAGTATTTT

J gene: TRBJ2-3
V gene: TRBV4-1
D gene: TRBD1
clone size: NA
CDR3 protein: CASSLGQGKTDTQYF
CDR3 DNA: TGCGCCAGCAGCCTGGGACAGGGAAAAACAGATACGCAGTATTTT

J gene: TRBJ2-3
V gene: TRBV6-4
D gene: TRBD2
clone size: few
CDR3 protein: CASSVSSGGTDTQYF
CDR3 DNA: TGTGCCAGCAGTGTATCTAGCGGGGGTACAGATACGCAGTATTTT

J gene: TRBJ2-7
V gene: TRBV7-2
D gene: NA
clone size: few
CDR3 protein: CASSLRPGTYEQYF
CDR3 DNA: TGTGCCAGCAGCTTACGGCCGGGGACCTACGAGCAGTACTTC

J gene: TRBJ2-7
V gene: TRBV19
D gene: TRBD1
clone size: NA
CDR3 protein: CASKTRDRLPYEQYF
CDR3 DNA: TGTGCCAGTAAAACCCGGGACAGGCTTCCCTACGAGCAGTACTTC

J gene: TRBJ2-7
V gene: TRBV27
D gene: NA
clone size: NA
CDR3 protein: CASRGGYEQYF
CDR3 DNA: TGTGCCAGCAGGGGAGGATACGAGCAGTACTTC

J gene: TRBJ1-3
V gene: TRBV21-1
D gene: NA
clone size: NA
CDR3 protein: CASSKEAGTTNSRGNTIYF
CDR3 DNA: TGTGCCAGCAGCAAAGAGGCAGGGACAACTAACAGCCGTGGAAACACCATATATTTT

J gene: TRBJ2-7
V gene: TRBV9
D gene: NA
clone size: NA
CDR3 protein: CASSVRLFDEQYF
CDR3 DNA: TGTGCCAGCAGCGTAAGGCTATTTGACGAGCAGTACTTC

J gene: TRBJ1-1
V gene: TRBV19
D gene: NA
clone size: NA
CDR3 protein: CASSIEGTTIEAFF
CDR3 DNA: TGTGCCAGTAGTATAGAGGGGACAACTATCGAAGCTTTCTTT

J gene: TRBJ2-6
V gene: TRBV29-1
D gene: NA
clone size: NA
CDR3 protein: CSVESSGANVLTF
CDR3 DNA: TGCAGCGTTGAGAGCTCTGGGGCCAACGTCCTGACTTTC

J gene: TRBJ1-1
V gene: TRBV5-1
D gene: NA
clone size: NA
CDR3 protein: CASSLRGPGWGNTEAFF
CDR3 DNA: TGCGCCAGCAGCTTGAGGGGCCCGGGGTGGGGAAACACTGAAGCTTTCTTT

J gene: TRBJ1-1
V gene: TRBV19
D gene: TRBD1
clone size: NA
CDR3 protein: CASSIAKYGSGGTEAFF
CDR3 DNA: TGTGCCAGTAGTATCGCCAAGTATGGTTCAGGGGGAACTGAAGCTTTCTTT

J gene: TRBJ1-1
V gene: TRBV6-1
D gene: NA
clone size: NA
CDR3 protein: CASSESRTVSEAFF
CDR3 DNA: TGTGCCAGCAGTGAATCGCGCACCGTAAGTGAAGCTTTCTTT

J gene: TRBJ2-7
V gene: TRBV19
D gene: TRBD1
clone size: NA
CDR3 protein: CASRSPGTAYEQYF
CDR3 DNA: TGTGCCAGCCGTAGTCCGGGGACAGCCTACGAGCAGTACTTC

J gene: TRBJ1-5
V gene: TRBV2
D gene: TRBD1
clone size: NA
CDR3 protein: CASTLGQGDNQPQHF
CDR3 DNA: TGTGCCAGCACCCTGGGACAGGGGGACAATCAGCCCCAGCATTTT

J gene: TRBJ1-1
V gene: TRBV21-1
D gene: NA
clone size: NA
CDR3 protein: CASTRTKLGTEAFF
CDR3 DNA: TGTGCCAGCACCCGGACCAAACTGGGGACTGAAGCTTTCTTT

J gene: TRBJ2-7
V gene: TRBV5-1
D gene: NA
clone size: NA
CDR3 protein: CASSSGVSGVGHEQYF
CDR3 DNA: TGCGCCAGCAGCTCCGGTGTGAGCGGAGTGGGCCACGAGCAGTACTTC

J gene: TRBJ2-1
V gene: TRBV15
D gene: TRBD1
clone size: NA
CDR3 protein: CATSRDRGSNEQFF
CDR3 DNA: TGTGCCACCAGCAGGGACAGGGGATCCAATGAGCAGTTCTTC

J gene: TRBJ2-1
V gene: TRBV19
D gene: TRBD2
clone size: NA
CDR3 protein: CASSRTSGGSNEQFF
CDR3 DNA: TGTGCCAGTAGTCGGACTAGCGGGGGGAGCAATGAGCAGTTCTTC

J gene: TRBJ2-3
V gene: TRBV29-1
D gene: TRBD1
clone size: NA
CDR3 protein: CSVEEGGRDTQYF
CDR3 DNA: TGCAGCGTTGAAGAAGGGGGCCGTGATACGCAGTATTTT

J gene: TRBJ1-1
V gene: TRBV5-1
D gene: NA
clone size: NA
CDR3 protein: CASREGISSRTEAFF
CDR3 DNA: TGCGCCAGCAGGGAGGGAATTTCGTCTCGCACTGAAGCTTTCTTT

J gene: TRBJ1-1
V gene: TRBV19
D gene: NA
clone size: NA
CDR3 protein: CASSPDGQGNTEAFF
CDR3 DNA: TGTGCCAGTAGTCCCGACGGACAAGGGAACACTGAAGCTTTCTTT

J gene: TRBJ2-1
V gene: TRBV4-1
D gene: TRBD2
clone size: NA
CDR3 protein: CASSLTSGDNEQFF
CDR3 DNA: TGCGCCAGCAGCCTCACTAGCGGGGACAATGAGCAGTTCTTC

J gene: TRBJ2-1
V gene: TRBV7-9
D gene: TRBD2
clone size: NA
CDR3 protein: CASSKPGLGNYNEQFF
CDR3 DNA: TGTGCCAGCAGCAAACCGGGACTAGGGAACTACAATGAGCAGTTCTTC

J gene: TRBJ1-1
V gene: TRBV6-1
D gene: NA
clone size: NA
CDR3 protein: CASRKDRMNTEAFF
CDR3 DNA: TGTGCCAGCAGAAAGGACAGAATGAACACTGAAGCTTTCTTT

J gene: TRBJ2-3
V gene: TRBV29-1
D gene: TRBD2
clone size: NA
CDR3 protein: CSVERELAPLSTDTQYF
CDR3 DNA: TGCAGCGTCGAGCGGGAGCTAGCGCCGCTTAGCACAGATACGCAGTATTTT

J gene: TRBJ1-1
V gene: TRBV7-2
D gene: NA
clone size: NA
CDR3 protein: CASSVQLNTEAFF
CDR3 DNA: TGTGCCAGCAGCGTACAGCTGAACACTGAAGCTTTCTTT

J gene: TRBJ2-1
V gene: TRBV2
D gene: NA
clone size: NA
CDR3 protein: CASSGGSQFSYNEQFF
CDR3 DNA: TGTGCCAGCAGTGGGGGGTCGCAATTTTCCTACAATGAGCAGTTCTTC

J gene: TRBJ2-1
V gene: TRBV11-2
D gene: TRBD1
clone size: NA
CDR3 protein: CASSPGTGGFVFYNEQFF
CDR3 DNA: TGTGCCAGCAGCCCGGGGACAGGGGGCTTTGTTTTTTACAATGAGCAGTTCTTC

J gene: TRBJ1-1
V gene: TRBV7-9
D gene: NA
clone size: NA
CDR3 protein: CASSLQQGTEAFF
CDR3 DNA: TGTGCCAGCAGCTTACAACAGGGAACTGAAGCTTTCTTT

J gene: TRBJ1-2
V gene: TRBV19
D gene: TRBD1
clone size: NA
CDR3 protein: CASTDIGTGYGYTF
CDR3 DNA: TGTGCCAGTACTGACATCGGGACAGGGTACGGCTACACCTTC

J gene: TRBJ1-2
V gene: TRBV18
D gene: NA
clone size: NA
CDR3 protein: CASSPLGDRNYGYTF
CDR3 DNA: TGTGCCAGCTCACCACTCGGGGACCGTAACTATGGCTACACCTTC